The 29 T cell receptor beta chains below were found in one sample sequenced in a study of T cells in Graves' hyperthyroidism and ophthalmopathy. The investigators amplified TCR beta CDR3 regions from RNA transcripts. Carried out on the TCR CDR3, a first-round RT-PCR used the HTBI primer set. TCRdb fed the multiplex PCR reads into MiXCR, producing one record per CDR3 protein. Among some 300,000 distinct CDR3 sequences, approximately 14% were seen once, and the ten largest hold approximately 7.9%. The sample taken for sequencing was blood. The receptors derive from a woman aged 40 to 55 with Graves' hyperthyroidism.

The V and J genes are TRBV7-2 and TRBJ2-4, with 7 bases that match TRBD1. After removal of 7 bases from V and 1 base from J, the junction contained 19 bases not matched to a gene. This CDR3 spans 19 amino acids. The germline V gene encodes CDR1 SGHTA and CDR2 FQGNSA. In nucleotides, the CDR3 is TGTGCCAGCACCCGTACGGGACAGAGCGTTATCGGGGCCAAAAACATTCAGTACTTC. Protein product: CASTRTGQSVIGAKNIQYF.

This clonotype was observed at least ten times. This chain uses TRBV20-1 with TRBJ2-7; perhaps TRBD2 as D (5 bases). The CDR3 length is 15 residues. CDR1 is DFQATT and CDR2 is SNEGSKA in the germline V gene (reference sequence). Trimming pared 6 bases from V and 0 bases from J, leaving 18 bases between. The CDR3 spells CSAPSLAPSSYEQYF. CDR3 nucleotides: TGCAGTGCCCCGAGCCTAGCACCAAGCTCCTACGAGCAGTACTTC.

The V call is TRBV19, the J call TRBJ2-7, with no clear D. The V end was cut by 3 bases, the J end by 1 base, with 10 bases between. The CDR3 covers 14 residues. Germline CDR1 is LNHDA and CDR2 is SQIVND (reference sequence). CDR3 nucleotide sequence: TGTGCCAGTAGTATCTCCGGAGAGTCCTACGAGCAGTACTTC. The encoded protein is CASSISGESYEQYF.

The chain links TRBV3-1 to TRBJ2-5, with TRBD2 matching 8 bases. Germline loops: CDR1 LGHDT, CDR2 YNNKEL (reference sequence). This CDR3 contains 16 residues. The J segment lost 5 bases and the V segment lost 5 bases, leaving 13 bases of the junction unmatched. The CDR3 coding sequence is TGTGCCAGCAGCGTCGGGGGGGCAGGCCCAGCGGAGACCCAGTACTTC. It is translated as CASSVGGAGPAETQYF.

This clonotype showed up many times. The chain's CDR3 is CASGYGQGTAFF. The CDR3 nucleotides read TGTGCTAGTGGCTACGGACAGGGAACTGCTTTCTTT. This chain uses TRBV12-5 with TRBJ1-1, with 8 bases identical to TRBD1. The CDR3 is 12 residues long. V dropped 6 bases and J dropped 11; count of bases not matched to a gene: 8. Per the germline V gene, CDR1 is LGHNT and CDR2 is FRNRAP.

This clonotype was observed at least ten times. The CDR3 nucleotides read TGTGCCAGCAGTTTTGACAGTTTAGAGACCCAGTACTTC. This gives the protein CASSFDSLETQYF. The genes are TRBV5-6 and TRBJ2-5; perhaps TRBD1 as D (5 bases). The CDR3 sequence is 13 residues long. Trimming removed 5 bases at V and 4 bases at J, with 12 bases between. CDR1 and CDR2 from the germline V gene are SGHDT and YYEEEE.

This clonotype was observed at least ten times. The chain uses TRBV18 and TRBJ1-1; no clear D gene. V dropped 6 bases and J dropped 1 base, with 6 bases sitting between them. Germline CDR1 KGHSH, CDR2 LQKENI. The CDR3 consists of 12 residues. CDR3 in amino acids: CASSSPNTEAFF. The CDR3 nucleotides are TGTGCCAGCTCCTCGCCGAACACTGAAGCTTTCTTT.

This clonotype came up many times. The chain links TRBV11-3 to TRBJ2-5, with D tentatively TRBD1 (5 bases). Germline CDR1 reads SGHNT; CDR2 reads YENEEA. Trimming took off 5 bases at V and 4 bases at J, with 14 bases between the two ends. There are 14 residues in the CDR3. CDR3 region: CASSRTSGRETQYF. CDR3 bases: TGTGCCAGCAGCCGGACATCCGGGCGAGAGACCCAGTACTTC. The full variable domain, rest sourced from reference TRBV11-3 and TRBJ2-5, is EAGVVQSPRYKIIEKKQPVAFWCNPISGHNTLYWYLQNLGQGPELLIRYENEEAVDDSQLPKDRFSAERLKGVDSTLKIQPAELGDSAVYLCASSRTSGRETQYFGPGTRLLVL.

This clonotype was counted many times. The chain employs TRBV6-1 and TRBJ1-1; TRBD1 matches at 7 bases. Germline loops: CDR1 MNHNS, CDR2 SASEGT. J lost 1 base, V lost 10 bases, and 6 bases had no gene match. CDR3 length: 13 amino acids. The CDR3 sequence: CATHDRANTEAFF. The CDR3 region has the DNA TGTGCCACACACGACAGGGCGAACACTGAAGCTTTCTTT.

This clonotype was observed many times. CDR3 sequence reads: CASSLGGRGRPETQYF. DNA of the CDR3: TGTGCCAGCAGTTTAGGAGGCAGGGGGCGCCCAGAGACCCAGTACTTC. The chain couples TRBV28 to TRBJ2-5; 8 nucleotides agree with TRBD1. With 2 bases clipped from V and 4 bases from J, the junction kept 9 bases outside the gene matches. There are 16 residues in the CDR3. Germline V gene data show CDR1 as MDHEN and CDR2 as SYDVKM. The variable domain in full, completed from reference TRBV28 and TRBJ2-5, reads DVKVTQSSRYLVKRTGEKVFLECVQDMDHENMFWYRQDPGLGLRLIYFSYDVKMKEKGDIPEGYSVSREKKERFSLILESASTNQTSMYLCASSLGGRGRPETQYFGPGTRLLVL.

This clonotype was seen many times. V is TRBV12-3 or TRBV12-4 and J is TRBJ1-4, with unresolved D. The CDR3 has 12 residues. The germline V and J ends were trimmed by 6 bases and 8 bases, with 10 bases remaining between them. The CDR3 region has the DNA TGTGCCAGCAGGCGGTCGCAAGAAAAACTGTTTTTT. Encoded protein: CASRRSQEKLFF.

The rearrangement uses TRBV18 and TRBJ2-7; D uncertain. CDR1 and CDR2 (germline): KGHSH, LQKENI. This CDR3 region has 13 residues. The V and J ends lost 3 bases and 0 bases respectively, with 6 bases between them. The CDR3 bases are TGTGCCAGCTCACCGCCGAGCTCCTACGAGCAGTACTTC. This encodes CASSPPSSYEQYF. Full variable domain (rest looked up from reference TRBV18 and TRBJ2-7): NAGVMQNPRHLVRRRGQEARLRCSPMKGHSHVYWYRQLPEEGLKFMVYLQKENIIDESGMPKERFSAEFPKEGPSILRIQQVVRGDSAAYFCASSPPSSYEQYFGPGTRLTVT.

This clonotype occurred a few times. The V gene is TRBV7-9, the J gene TRBJ2-1, with unresolved D. Germline V gene sequence: CDR1 SEHNR, CDR2 FQNEAQ (reference sequence). This CDR3 spans 15 amino acids. Trimming stripped 1 base from V and 3 bases from J, with 10 bases between. The CDR3 is CASSLEAGNYNEQFF. CDR3 DNA sequence: TGTGCCAGCAGCTTAGAAGCTGGGAACTACAATGAGCAGTTCTTC.

This clonotype came up many times. The V gene is TRBV28, the J gene TRBJ2-7, with 9 bases lining up with TRBD2. Looked up from germline, CDR1 is MDHEN and CDR2 is SYDVKM. The CDR3 sequence is 15 residues long. V shed 2 bases, J shed 6 bases, and the junction held 8 bases outside the gene matches. CDR3 nucleotides: TGTGCCAGCAGTTTAATTCTACTAGCGGGTTCCGAGCAGTACTTC. Residues: CASSLILLAGSEQYF.

There are a few counts of this clonotype. V gene TRBV5-8 combines with J gene TRBJ2-7; D unresolved. The CDR3 has 13 amino acids. V was cut by 5 bases and J by 1 base, with 10 bases left in between. Germline V CDR1 and CDR2: SGHTS, YDEGEE. CDR3 amino acids: CASRDPESYEQYF. The CDR3 coding sequence is TGTGCCAGCAGGGATCCCGAGTCCTACGAGCAGTACTTC. Together with reference TRBV5-8 and TRBJ2-7, the CDR3 gives the full variable domain: EAGVTQSPTHLIKTRGQQATLRCSPISGHTSVYWYQQALGLGLQFLLWYDEGEERNRGNFPPRFSGRQFPNYSSELNVNALELEDSALYLCASRDPESYEQYFGPGTRLTVT.

This chain links TRBV4-1 with TRBJ1-1; D remains ambiguous. The V gene lost 2 bases and the J gene lost 3 bases, with 13 bases spanning the gap. The CDR3 length is 15 residues. Germline CDR1 reads MGHRA; CDR2 reads YSYEKL. CDR3 in DNA: TGCGCCAGCAGCCAAAGGTTAAAGGCGGACACTGAAGCTTTCTTT. Translating it yields CASSQRLKADTEAFF.

This clonotype was seen many times. CDR3 loop: CASSVEGQGVAFF. CDR3 sequence (DNA): TGTGCCAGCAGTGTTGAGGGACAGGGGGTAGCTTTCTTT. This chain connects TRBV2 to TRBJ1-1, with 11 positions matching TRBD1. J lost 10 bases, V lost 4 bases, and 5 bases had no gene match. CDR3 size: 13 residues. Germline lookup yields CDR1 SNHLY and CDR2 FYNNEI.

The table lists this clonotype with many counts. This rearrangement joins TRBV2 to TRBJ1-5; 7 bases map to TRBD1. The germline gives CDR1 SNHLY, CDR2 FYNNEI. The CDR3 extends over 14 amino acids. The junction had 8 bases not matched to a gene; V was cut back by 6 bases and J by 6 bases. CDR3 coding DNA: TGTGCCAGCAGAGCGGACAGGAGAGGTCAGCCCCAGCATTTT. Translated: CASRADRRGQPQHF.

This clonotype came up many times. The J gene is TRBJ1-5, the V gene TRBV6-1; D unresolved. Trimming removed 6 bases from V and 4 bases from J, with 13 bases in between. This CDR3 comprises 14 residues. The germline CDR1 and CDR2 sequences are MNHNS and SASEGT. The CDR3 bases are TGTGCCAGCAGACGGATGGCAGATAATCAGCCCCAGCATTTT. Translating it yields CASRRMADNQPQHF.

The J gene is TRBJ2-4, the V gene TRBV7-2, with a tentative D call TRBD1 (5 bases). CDR1 and CDR2 (germline): SGHTA, FQGNSA. The V end lost 4 bases, the J end lost 5 bases, and 12 bases lay between the germline ends. CDR3 length: 14 amino acids. CDR3 region: CASSSRQQQNIQYF. The CDR3 DNA sequence: TGTGCCAGCAGCTCCAGACAGCAGCAAAACATTCAGTACTTC. Looking up the rest from reference TRBV7-2 and TRBJ2-4 gives the full variable domain: GAGVSQSPSNKVTEKGKDVELRCDPISGHTALYWYRQSLGQGLEFLIYFQGNSAPDKSGLPSDRFSAERTGGSVSTLTIQRTQQEDSAVYLCASSSRQQQNIQYFGAGTRLSVL.

This clonotype came up many times. This chain joins TRBV12-3 or TRBV12-4 and TRBJ2-3; no firm D call. This CDR3 has 15 residues. V gave up 6 bases and J gave up 0 bases, with 13 bases separating them. CDR3 bases: TGTGCCAGCAGCCGTCTCTCGGCTAGCACAGATACGCAGTATTTT. Encoded protein: CASSRLSASTDTQYF.

The chain uses TRBV6-5 and TRBJ1-4, with 10 bases lining up with TRBD1. V shed 2 bases, J shed 0 bases, and the junction held 3 bases outside the gene matches. Germline loops: CDR1 MNHEY, CDR2 SVGAGI. The CDR3 length is 17 residues. In DNA form, the CDR3 reads TGTGCCAGCAGTTACCATGGACAGGGGGCAACTAATGAAAAACTGTTTTTT. Its protein product is CASSYHGQGATNEKLFF.

This clonotype was seen many times. The gene calls are TRBV6-1 and TRBJ2-7; D may be TRBD1 (5 bases). Trimming removed 4 bases from V and 7 bases from J, with 17 bases in between. This CDR3 contains 14 residues. The germline V gene has CDR1 MNHNS and CDR2 SASEGT. In nucleotides, the CDR3 is TGTGCCAGCAGTGGGTACAGGCAAGTAGGAGAGCAGTACTTC. It codes for CASSGYRQVGEQYF.

To note about this clonotype: Just one base apart from a much larger clone, this may be a read error. The chain combines TRBV20-1 with TRBJ2-1; 7 bases align to TRBD2. Germline V lookup: CDR1 DFQATT, CDR2 SNEGSKA (reference sequence). The CDR3 is made up of 16 amino acids. The CDR3 DNA reads TGCAGTGCTCCCACCCTGGCTAGCGGCTCCTGCAATGAGCAGTTCTTC. Protein product: CSAPTLASGSCNEQFF.

This clonotype was observed at least ten times. The V call is TRBV6-6, the J call TRBJ1-2; D gene uncertain. Germline CDR1 MNHNY, CDR2 SVGAGI (reference sequence). V lost 0 bases, J lost 3 bases, and 14 bases lay in between. CDR3 length equals 16 residues. CDR3 sequence: CASSYSRAARDYGYTF. The CDR3 DNA sequence: TGTGCCAGCAGTTACTCCCGAGCCGCTCGTGACTATGGCTACACCTTC.

The chain is built from TRBV20-1 and TRBJ2-3; TRBD2 agrees at 12 bases. Trimming cost V 3 bases and J 4 bases; bases outside gene matches: 11. Germline loops: CDR1 DFQATT, CDR2 SNEGSKA (reference sequence). This CDR3 has 17 residues. The CDR3 region is CSASFTHSSGRADTQYF. DNA for the CDR3: TGCAGTGCTAGTTTCACTCACTCTAGCGGGAGGGCAGATACGCAGTATTTT.

This clonotype was recorded at least ten times. The chain's CDR3 is CASSWTTGTGANSYEQYF. The DNA for the CDR3 is TGTGCCAGCAGCTGGACAACCGGGACAGGTGCTAACTCCTACGAGCAGTACTTC. This sequence joins TRBV5-5 and TRBJ2-7; 8 bases agree with TRBD1. This CDR3 comprises 18 residues. Trimming cost V 3 bases and J 0 bases; bases outside gene matches: 14. Germline V CDR1 and CDR2: SGHKS, YYEKEE (reference sequence).

This clonotype was recorded many times. The chain is built from TRBV29-1 and TRBJ2-7; the match to TRBD2 covers 8 bases. Germline assignment: CDR1 SQVTM and CDR2 ANQGSEA. The CDR3 contains 14 residues. Trimming removed 4 bases from V and 1 base from J; junction bases left unmatched: 6. The CDR3 DNA reads as TGCAGCGTTGTCCCTAGCGGGCCATCCTACGAGCAGTACTTC. Translating gives CSVVPSGPSYEQYF.

This clonotype was recorded many times. The chain uses TRBV6-1 and TRBJ1-5; 8 nucleotides match TRBD1. The CDR3 is made up of 16 amino acids. V shed 6 bases, J shed 0 bases, and the junction held 7 bases outside the gene matches. Germline loops: CDR1 MNHNS, CDR2 SASEGT. This chain's CDR3 is CASRPAGGYSNQPQHF. For the CDR3, the DNA is TGTGCCAGCAGACCTGCAGGGGGCTATAGCAATCAGCCCCAGCATTTT.